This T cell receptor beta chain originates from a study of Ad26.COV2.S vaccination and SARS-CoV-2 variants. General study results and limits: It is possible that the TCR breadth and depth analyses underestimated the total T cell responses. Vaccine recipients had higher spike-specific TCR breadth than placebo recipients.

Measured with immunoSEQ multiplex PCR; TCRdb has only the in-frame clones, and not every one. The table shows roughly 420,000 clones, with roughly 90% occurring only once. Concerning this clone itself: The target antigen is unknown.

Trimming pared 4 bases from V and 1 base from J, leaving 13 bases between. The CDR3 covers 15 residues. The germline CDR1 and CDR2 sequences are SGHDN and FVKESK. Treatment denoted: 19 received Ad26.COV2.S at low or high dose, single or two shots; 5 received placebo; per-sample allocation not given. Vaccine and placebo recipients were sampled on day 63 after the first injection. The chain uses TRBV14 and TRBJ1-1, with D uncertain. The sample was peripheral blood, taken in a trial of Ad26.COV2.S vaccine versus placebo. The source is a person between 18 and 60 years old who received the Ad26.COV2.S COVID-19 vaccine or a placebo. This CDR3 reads CASSPVKGPNTEAFF. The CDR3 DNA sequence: TGTGCCAGCAGCCCAGTAAAGGGTCCGAACACTGAAGCTTTCTTT.